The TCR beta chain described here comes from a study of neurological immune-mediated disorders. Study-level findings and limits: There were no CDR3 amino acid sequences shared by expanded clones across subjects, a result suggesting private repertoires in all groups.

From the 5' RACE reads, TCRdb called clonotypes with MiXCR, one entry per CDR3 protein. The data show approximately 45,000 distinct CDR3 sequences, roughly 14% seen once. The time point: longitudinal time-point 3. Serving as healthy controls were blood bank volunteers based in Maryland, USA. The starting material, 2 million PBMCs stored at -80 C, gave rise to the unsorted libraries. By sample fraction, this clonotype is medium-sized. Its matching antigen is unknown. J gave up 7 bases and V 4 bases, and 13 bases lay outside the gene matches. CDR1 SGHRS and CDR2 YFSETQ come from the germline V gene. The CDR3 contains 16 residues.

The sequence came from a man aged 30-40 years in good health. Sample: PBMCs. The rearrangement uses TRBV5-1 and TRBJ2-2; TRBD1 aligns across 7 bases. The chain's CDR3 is CASSLVPQGVGGELFF. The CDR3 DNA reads TGCGCCAGCAGCCTAGTGCCCCAGGGGGTCGGCGGGGAGCTGTTTTTT.